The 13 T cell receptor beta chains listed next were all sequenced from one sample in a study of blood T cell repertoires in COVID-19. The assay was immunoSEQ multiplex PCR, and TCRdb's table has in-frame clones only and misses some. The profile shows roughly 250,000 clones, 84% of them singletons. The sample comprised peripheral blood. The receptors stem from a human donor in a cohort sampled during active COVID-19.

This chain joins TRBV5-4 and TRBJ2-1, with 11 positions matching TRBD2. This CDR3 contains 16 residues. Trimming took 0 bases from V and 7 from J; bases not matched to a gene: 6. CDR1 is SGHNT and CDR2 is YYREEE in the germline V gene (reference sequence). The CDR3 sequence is CASSLVPSGRINEQFF. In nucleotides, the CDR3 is TGTGCCAGCAGCTTGGTGCCTAGCGGGAGGATAAATGAGCAGTTCTTC. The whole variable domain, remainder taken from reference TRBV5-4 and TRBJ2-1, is ETGVTQSPTHLIKTRGQQVTLRCSSQSGHNTVSWYQQALGQGPQFIFQYYREEENGRGNFPPRFSGLQFPNYSSELNVNALELDDSALYLCASSLVPSGRINEQFFGPGTRLTVL.

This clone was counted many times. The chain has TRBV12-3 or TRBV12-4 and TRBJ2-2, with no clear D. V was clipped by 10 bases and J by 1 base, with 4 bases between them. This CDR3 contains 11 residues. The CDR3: CATGNTGELFF. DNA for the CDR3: TGTGCCACGGGGAACACCGGGGAGCTGTTTTTT.

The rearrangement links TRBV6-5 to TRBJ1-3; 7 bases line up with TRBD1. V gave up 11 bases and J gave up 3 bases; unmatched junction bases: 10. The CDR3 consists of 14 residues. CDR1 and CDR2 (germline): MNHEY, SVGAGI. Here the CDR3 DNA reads TGTGCCTCACCTAAGGGGGCAGGTGGAAACACCATATATTTT. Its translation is CASPKGAGGNTIYF.

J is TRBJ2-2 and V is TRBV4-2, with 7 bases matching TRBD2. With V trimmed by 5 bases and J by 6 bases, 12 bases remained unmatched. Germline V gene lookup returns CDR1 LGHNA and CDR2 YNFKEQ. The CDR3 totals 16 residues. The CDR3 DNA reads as TGTGCCAGCAGCAAGAAAACTTCTAGCGGATCCGGGGAGCTGTTTTTT. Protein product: CASSKKTSSGSGELFF.

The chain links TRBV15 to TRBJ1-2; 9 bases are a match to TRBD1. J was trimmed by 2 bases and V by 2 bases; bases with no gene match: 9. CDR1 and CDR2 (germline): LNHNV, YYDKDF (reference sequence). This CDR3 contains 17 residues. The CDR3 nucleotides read TGTGCCACCAGCAGACACCACCGGGACAGGGAAAACTATGGCTACACCTTC. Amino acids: CATSRHHRDRENYGYTF.

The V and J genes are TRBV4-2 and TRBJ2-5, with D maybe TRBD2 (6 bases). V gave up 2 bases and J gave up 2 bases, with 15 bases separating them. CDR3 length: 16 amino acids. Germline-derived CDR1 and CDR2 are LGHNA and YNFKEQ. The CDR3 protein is CASSQLAAGQQETQYF. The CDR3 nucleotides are TGTGCCAGCAGCCAATTGGCGGCGGGGCAGCAAGAGACCCAGTACTTC.

The CDR3 coding sequence is TGTGCCAGCAAGCTTTATAGCAATCAGCCCCAGCATTTT. This gives the protein CASKLYSNQPQHF. The V call is TRBV12-3 or TRBV12-4, the J call TRBJ1-5; D is unclear. The CDR3 sequence is 13 residues long. The ends were cut back, 7 bases at V and 0 bases at J, with 7 bases in the middle.

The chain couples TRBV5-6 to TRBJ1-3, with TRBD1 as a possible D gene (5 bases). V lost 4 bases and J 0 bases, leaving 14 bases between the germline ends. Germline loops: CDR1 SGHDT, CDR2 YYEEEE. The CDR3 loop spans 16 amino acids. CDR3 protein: CASSHQTVHSGNTIYF. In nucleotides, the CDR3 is TGTGCCAGCAGCCACCAGACAGTTCACTCTGGAAACACCATATATTTT.

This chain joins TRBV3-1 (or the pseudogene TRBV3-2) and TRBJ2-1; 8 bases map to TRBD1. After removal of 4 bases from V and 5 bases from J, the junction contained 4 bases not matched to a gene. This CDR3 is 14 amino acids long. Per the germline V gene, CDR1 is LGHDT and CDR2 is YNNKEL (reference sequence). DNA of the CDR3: TGTGCCAGCAGCCCCGGGACAGGAGACAATGAGCAGTTCTTC. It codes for CASSPGTGDNEQFF.

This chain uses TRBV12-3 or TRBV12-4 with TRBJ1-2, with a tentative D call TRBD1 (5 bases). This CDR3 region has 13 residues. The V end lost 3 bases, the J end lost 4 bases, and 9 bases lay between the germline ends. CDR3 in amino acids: CASSFRVGYGYTF. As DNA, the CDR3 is TGTGCCAGCAGTTTCAGGGTCGGCTATGGCTACACCTTC.

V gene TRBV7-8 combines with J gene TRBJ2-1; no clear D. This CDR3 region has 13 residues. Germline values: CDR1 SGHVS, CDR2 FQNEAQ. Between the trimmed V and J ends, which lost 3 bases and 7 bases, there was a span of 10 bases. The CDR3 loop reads CASSLTARNEQFF. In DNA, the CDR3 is TGTGCCAGCAGCTTGACGGCGCGGAATGAGCAGTTCTTC.

CDR3: CASGPPAYSGRAYEQYF. The CDR3 bases are TGTGCTAGTGGTCCCCCGGCCTATAGCGGTAGAGCCTACGAGCAGTACTTC. The genes are TRBV12-5 and TRBJ2-7; possibly TRBD2 for D (6 bases). Trimming pared 5 bases from V and 2 bases from J, leaving 22 bases between. This CDR3 region has 17 residues. The germline V gene has CDR1 LGHNT and CDR2 FRNRAP.

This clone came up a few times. DNA of the CDR3: TGCGCCAGCAGGAGGACAGGGGACTCTGGGGCCAACGTCCTGACTTTC. Its protein is CASRRTGDSGANVLTF. The chain combines TRBV10-1 with TRBJ2-6, with 9 bases that match TRBD1. This CDR3 region has 16 residues. CDR1 and CDR2 (germline): WNHNN, SYGVQD (reference sequence). V was clipped by 6 bases and J by 0 bases; unmatched bases: 3.